A selection of T cell receptor beta chains follows, all from one sample in a study of cytomegalovirus exposure and HLA in healthy donors. The protocol was immunoSEQ multiplex PCR, while the TCRdb copy is restricted to in-frame clones and leaves out a portion. Of 150,000 to 200,000 clones in the sample, 84% are singletons; the top ten hold roughly 7.5%. Sequencing input: PBMCs. These receptors originate from a man younger than 30 in good health and CMV-seropositive. Both conserved end residues are part of each CDR3. D genes are given only for firm matches. Size tells how often a clone was seen (once, few, many) or the class of an expanded clone, and some rows leave it out.

TGTGCCAGCAGCTTGGCCACCGGCAGGAGGGAGCAGTACTTC	CASSLATGRREQYF	TRBJ2-7	TRBV5-4	.	.
TGTGCCAGTAGTTGGGACCACAGGGGATATAGCTCTGGGGCCAACGTCCTGACTTTC	CASSWDHRGYSSGANVLTF	TRBJ2-6	TRBV19	.	TRBD1
TGTGCCAGCAGGCCAGTGGACAGGGCGGATGGCTACACCTTC	CASRPVDRADGYTF	TRBJ1-2	TRBV6-1	.	TRBD1
TGTGCCAGCAGTGAGGTCCTAGCGGGCCTAAATGAGCAGTTCTTC	CASSEVLAGLNEQFF	TRBJ2-1	TRBV6-1	.	TRBD2
TGCGCCAGCAGCCTGGACGGGGACGAGCAGTACTTC	CASSLDGDEQYF	TRBJ2-7	TRBV5-1	.	.
TGTGCCTGGAGCAATCTGGGGCCTCAGCCCCAGCATTTT	CAWSNLGPQPQHF	TRBJ1-5	TRBV30	.	.
TGTGGGACCGGGACTTCCTCCTACAATGAGCAGTTCTTC	CGTGTSSYNEQFF	TRBJ2-1	TRBV28	.	.
TGTGCCAGCACCCCCCCCCGTGCTGAAGCTTTCTTT	CASTPPRAEAFF	TRBJ1-1	TRBV28	.	.
TGTGCCAGCAGCTTAGTGGGGGGACCTTACACTGAAGCTTTCTTT	CASSLVGGPYTEAFF	TRBJ1-1	TRBV11-2	.	.
TGTGCCAGCTCCAGTACGGGGGGCGGGGTAAACATTCAGTACTTC	CASSSTGGGVNIQYF	TRBJ2-4	TRBV5-4	.	.
TGTGCCAGCAAGGGACAGCACTACGAGCAGTACTTC	CASKGQHYEQYF	TRBJ2-7	TRBV19	.	TRBD1
TGTGCCAGCAGTTTACAGAGCGGCAGATGGGCCGAGCAGTACTTC	CASSLQSGRWAEQYF	TRBJ2-7	TRBV28	.	.
TGCGCCAGCAGCACGGGACAGGGGCTAGAAGCTTTCTTT	CASSTGQGLEAFF	TRBJ1-1	TRBV5-1	once	TRBD1
TGTGCCAGCAGCTTAGTAATTAGTGGGGACTATGAGCAGTTCTTC	CASSLVISGDYEQFF	TRBJ2-1	TRBV7-6	.	.
TGTGCCAGCAGCTTGGGCAGGGGGCTTCAGCCCCAGCATTTT	CASSLGRGLQPQHF	TRBJ1-5	TRBV7-2	.	TRBD1
TGCAGCGTTGGGAGCGGGGCCCCCAATCAGCCCCAGCATTTT	CSVGSGAPNQPQHF	TRBJ1-5	TRBV29-1	.	.
TGTGCCAGCAGCCCGGGACAGGCGAACACCGGGGAGCTGTTTTTT	CASSPGQANTGELFF	TRBJ2-2	TRBV28	once	TRBD1
TGTGCCAGCAGCCCGACCCGCGGGACAGCAGGCGAAGAGACCCAGTACTTC	CASSPTRGTAGEETQYF	TRBJ2-5	TRBV4-2	.	.
TGTGCCAGCAGCCAGGGACAGAACACAGATACGCAGTATTTT	CASSQGQNTDTQYF	TRBJ2-3	TRBV7-2	.	TRBD1
TGCGCCAGCAGCCCCGGACACCGGGACACTGAAGCTTTCTTT	CASSPGHRDTEAFF	TRBJ1-1	TRBV5-1	.	.
TGTGCCAGCCAGGACTCTGGAAACACCATATATTTT	CASQDSGNTIYF	TRBJ1-3	TRBV13	.	.
TGCAGCGTGGGGACAGCCCGGGACACTGAAGCTTTCTTT	CSVGTARDTEAFF	TRBJ1-1	TRBV29-1	.	TRBD1
TGTGCCAGCAGCCCCCCCGGACAGGCCTCTGAAGCTTTCTTT	CASSPPGQASEAFF	TRBJ1-1	TRBV6-5	.	TRBD1
TGTGCCAGCAGTTTCGTAGCGGGAGCGGGTGAGACCCAGTACTTC	CASSFVAGAGETQYF	TRBJ2-5	TRBV27	.	TRBD2
TGCGCCAGCAGCCCCTCTAGCGGAGGCTCCTACAATGAGCAGTTCTTC	CASSPSSGGSYNEQFF	TRBJ2-1	TRBV4-3	.	TRBD2
TGTGCCAGCAGCTTATTATTGCCTAGCGGGGCCGGGGAGACCCAGTACTTC	CASSLLLPSGAGETQYF	TRBJ2-5	TRBV11-2	.	TRBD2
TGTGCCAGTAGTATGTTCCGTAAGGGGGCTTCCTACGAGCAGTACTTC	CASSMFRKGASYEQYF	TRBJ2-7	TRBV19	.	TRBD1
TGTGCCAGCAGACTGGACAGGGGTTTTGATTGCACCTTC	CASRLDRGFDCTF	TRBJ1-2	TRBV2	.	TRBD1
TGTGCCAGCAGCTTCTTTGGGGGGGAGACCCAGTACTTC	CASSFFGGETQYF	TRBJ2-5	TRBV7-9	.	.
TGTGCCAGCAGGATGGACTACCCTGAAACAGATACGCAGTATTTT	CASRMDYPETDTQYF	TRBJ2-3	TRBV5-6	.	.
TGTGCCAGCAGCTCTGGGTCGGGGAATGAGCAGTTCTTC	CASSSGSGNEQFF	TRBJ2-1	TRBV27	.	.
TGTGCCAGCAGTCTCCGGACTAGCGGGGGGTACAATGAGCAGTTCTTC	CASSLRTSGGYNEQFF	TRBJ2-1	TRBV27	once	TRBD2
TGTGCCAGCACCCCAGGGGGACTAGCATTCCCTAGCACAGATACGCAGTATTTT	CASTPGGLAFPSTDTQYF	TRBJ2-3	TRBV5-4	.	TRBD2
TGTGCCAGCAGCTCGGGACTCTCCTCAAATGAGGAGTTCTTC	CASSSGLSSNEEFF	TRBJ2-1	TRBV6-6	once	.
TGTGCCTCCCAGACAGGGGGCTATGGCTACACCTTC	CASQTGGYGYTF	TRBJ1-2	TRBV30	.	TRBD1
TGTGCCAGCAGCCAAGCAACTAGCGGGGCATCCTACAATGAGCAGTTCTTC	CASSQATSGASYNEQFF	TRBJ2-1	TRBV4-2	.	TRBD2
TGTGCCAGCAGCCAAATTTCCGGGAACCCCGACGAGCAGTACTTC	CASSQISGNPDEQYF	TRBJ2-7	TRBV4-2	.	.
TGTGCCTCCGGGGGGGTGACAGATACGCAGTATTTT	CASGGVTDTQYF	TRBJ2-3	TRBV30	.	TRBD2
TGTGCCACCAGCAGAGATGTGGAAGCGGTCTACGAGCAGTACTTC	CATSRDVEAVYEQYF	TRBJ2-7	TRBV15	.	.
TGTGCCAGCAGTTTTCGAGCGAATGAGCAGTTCTTC	CASSFRANEQFF	TRBJ2-1	TRBV27	.	.
TGTGCCAGCAGCTTAAGACTAGCGGGACGAAATGAGCAGTTCTTC	CASSLRLAGRNEQFF	TRBJ2-1	TRBV7-3	.	TRBD2
TGCGCCAGCAGCCAAGATATAGCCGGCGAGCAGTACTTC	CASSQDIAGEQYF	TRBJ2-7	TRBV4-3	once	.
TGTGCCAGCAGAGAGCTACTAGCGGGAGTTTACAATGAGCAGTTCTTC	CASRELLAGVYNEQFF	TRBJ2-1	TRBV5-6	.	TRBD2
TGTGCCAGCAGCGTAGAACTCCGGACTAGCGGATCCTACGAGCAGTACTTC	CASSVELRTSGSYEQYF	TRBJ2-7	TRBV9	.	TRBD2